These 19 T cell receptor beta chains share one sample of origin, sequenced in a study of technical replicates of blood from a few donors. Profiling relied on immunoSEQ multiplex PCR, and the TCRdb table lists in-frame clones only, not all of them. This table holds under 65,000 clones, about 90% found once. Sequencing used PBMCs. Every receptor here comes from a human donor in good health. Some clones in this sample may be carry-over from other donors' samples.

The J gene is TRBJ2-6, the V gene TRBV4-1; maybe TRBD1 (5 bases). Germline CDR1 and CDR2: MGHRA and YSYEKL. The CDR3 runs 16 residues. Trimming cost V 4 bases and J 5 bases, with 15 bases left between them. CDR3 coding DNA: TGCGCCAGCAGCCCTGTGACAGCATCCAGGGCCAACGTCCTGACTTTC. Protein product: CASSPVTASRANVLTF.

The J gene is TRBJ2-5, the V gene TRBV5-4; 13 bases are a match to TRBD2. Trimming took 0 bases from V and 5 from J; bases not matched to a gene: 4. CDR3 size: 16 residues. Germline-derived CDR1 and CDR2 are SGHNT and YYREEE (reference sequence). CDR3 loop: CASSLDGTSGTETQYF. As DNA, the CDR3 is TGTGCCAGCAGCTTGGACGGGACTAGCGGGACGGAGACCCAGTACTTC.

V usage is TRBV4-1 and J usage is TRBJ2-7, with 9 bases that match TRBD1. CDR1 and CDR2 from the germline V gene are MGHRA and YSYEKL. The CDR3 covers 16 residues. The trim removed 3 bases at V and 5 bases at J, leaving 11 bases unmatched. CDR3 residues: CASSQLPGQGVDEQYF. Here the CDR3 DNA reads TGCGCCAGCAGCCAGCTGCCGGGACAGGGAGTGGACGAGCAGTACTTC.

The chain combines TRBV5-1 with TRBJ2-4; no clear D gene. The V and J ends lost 2 bases and 2 bases respectively, with 8 bases between them. The CDR3 totals 14 residues. Germline CDR1 and CDR2: SGHRS and YFSETQ. This CDR3 reads CASSLAWSKNIQYF. For the CDR3, the DNA is TGCGCCAGCAGCTTAGCCTGGTCCAAAAACATTCAGTACTTC. The full variable domain, with the rest looked up from reference TRBV5-1 and TRBJ2-4, is KAGVTQTPRYLIKTRGQQVTLSCSPISGHRSVSWYQQTPGQGLQFLFEYFSETQRNKGNFPGRFSGRQFSNSRSEMNVSTLELGDSALYLCASSLAWSKNIQYFGAGTRLSVL.

The chain links TRBV19 to TRBJ2-3; TRBD2 matches 7 bases. This CDR3 spans 15 amino acids. V shed 5 bases, J shed 2 bases, and the junction held 7 bases outside the gene matches. Germline V gene data show CDR1 as LNHDA and CDR2 as SQIVND (reference sequence). The CDR3 protein is CASSWEGLHTDTQYF. The CDR3 DNA sequence: TGTGCCAGTAGTTGGGAGGGACTACACACAGATACGCAGTATTTT.

V and J are TRBV2 and TRBJ1-2; TRBD1 aligns across 7 bases. Trimming cost V 6 bases and J 0 bases; bases outside gene matches: 16. This CDR3 has 18 residues. Germline V CDR1 and CDR2: SNHLY, FYNNEI. The CDR3 loop is CASRGTDRDSAANYGYTF. DNA for the CDR3: TGTGCCAGCAGGGGGACAGACAGGGACAGCGCGGCTAACTATGGCTACACCTTC.

The J gene is TRBJ2-1, the V gene TRBV4-3, with D perhaps TRBD2 (5 bases). This CDR3 comprises 17 residues. Trimming removed 0 bases at V and 4 bases at J, with 16 bases between. Germline V gives CDR1 LGHNA, CDR2 YSLEER. The CDR3 here is CASSQDRYSGAYNEQFF. CDR3 coding DNA: TGCGCCAGCAGCCAAGATCGGTACAGCGGAGCATACAATGAGCAGTTCTTC.

This chain uses TRBV7-2 with TRBJ1-3; no clear D gene. V shed 2 bases and J shed 4 bases, with 6 bases lying between them. This CDR3 spans 13 amino acids. Germline assignment: CDR1 SGHTA and CDR2 FQGNSA. The CDR3 DNA reads TGTGCCAGCAGCTTATCACGGGGAAACACCATATATTTT. Its translation is CASSLSRGNTIYF.

This chain uses TRBV5-1 with TRBJ2-7; D may be TRBD1 (6 bases). The CDR3 loop spans 14 amino acids. Germline loops: CDR1 SGHRS, CDR2 YFSETQ. Trimming shortened V by 4 bases and J by 3 bases, and 14 bases separated the two germline ends. CDR3 residues: CASSPRTESYEQYF. As DNA, the CDR3 is TGCGCCAGCAGCCCCCGGACAGAGAGCTACGAGCAGTACTTC.

The V and J genes are TRBV6-1 and TRBJ1-6; D is ambiguous. V was pared by 2 bases and J by 8 bases, with 4 bases between. The CDR3 contains 12 residues. Germline assignment: CDR1 MNHNS and CDR2 SASEGT. The CDR3, as DNA: TGTGCCAGCAGTGAATTAGATTCACCCCTCCACTTT. Translating gives CASSELDSPLHF.

The genes are TRBV7-9 and TRBJ1-6; possibly TRBD1 for D (6 bases). The CDR3 has 15 amino acids. The V gene's germline CDR1 is SEHNR and CDR2 FQNEAQ (reference sequence). Trimming stripped 4 bases from V and 10 bases from J, with 17 bases between. This chain's CDR3 is CASSSGEGVQSPLHF. The CDR3 DNA is TGTGCCAGCAGCTCAGGCGAGGGGGTGCAGTCACCCCTCCACTTT. The full variable domain, in which reference TRBV7-9 and TRBJ1-6 provide the parts outside the CDR3, is DTGVSQNPRHKITKRGQNVTFRCDPISEHNRLYWYRQTLGQGPEFLTYFQNEAQLEKSRLLSDRFSAERPKGSFSTLEIQRTEQGDSAMYLCASSSGEGVQSPLHFGNGTRLTVT.

The J gene is TRBJ2-1, the V gene TRBV2; weak D call: TRBD2 (6 bases). This CDR3 is 14 amino acids long. V was shortened by 6 bases and J by 6 bases, with 15 bases between the two germline ends. Per germline, CDR1 SNHLY and CDR2 FYNNEI. CDR3 sequence: CASRTGTAPNEQFF. CDR3 in DNA: TGTGCCAGCAGAACCGGGACTGCTCCCAATGAGCAGTTCTTC.

The chain employs TRBV19 and TRBJ1-6; no reliable D call. V lost 10 bases and J 6 bases, leaving 13 bases between the germline ends. The CDR3 extends over 13 amino acids. Germline V gene sequence: CDR1 LNHDA, CDR2 SQIVND (reference sequence). The CDR3 reads CATSPGFNSPLHF. The CDR3 DNA reads as TGTGCCACGTCGCCAGGTTTTAATTCACCCCTCCACTTT. The whole variable domain, filled in from reference TRBV19 and TRBJ1-6, reads DGGITQSPKYLFRKEGQNVTLSCEQNLNHDAMYWYRQDPGQGLRLIYYSQIVNDFQKGDIAEGYSVSREKKESFPLTVTSAQKNPTAFYLCATSPGFNSPLHFGNGTRLTVT.

The J gene is TRBJ2-7, the V gene TRBV1; the table's TRBD2 call for D was not verified on the DNA. TRBV1 has pseudogene status. This CDR3 spans 12 amino acids. CDR3 amino acids: CTSSQESSGTSV. The CDR3 nucleotides are TGCACCAGCAGCCAAGAGTCGAGCGGGACCAGTGTC.

This clone was found a few times. The V gene is TRBV6-5, the J gene TRBJ1-1; 10 bases are a match to TRBD1. This CDR3 spans 14 amino acids. Germline V gives CDR1 MNHEY, CDR2 SVGAGI. V trimming: 0 bases; J trimming: 10 bases; junction bases outside the gene matches: 5. For the CDR3, the DNA is TGTGCCAGCAGTTACTCACCGGGACAGGGGTCAGCTTTCTTT. The encoded protein is CASSYSPGQGSAFF.

This rearrangement joins TRBV4-2 to TRBJ2-2; D is perhaps TRBD1 (6 bases). Trimming cost V 7 bases and J 4 bases, with 13 bases left between them. CDR3 length: 14 amino acids. CDR1 and CDR2 from the germline V gene are LGHNA and YNFKEQ. In DNA form, the CDR3 reads TGTGCCAGCAACAGGGCCACGTTCACCGGGGAGCTGTTTTTT. Translating it yields CASNRATFTGELFF.

V and J are TRBV7-6 and TRBJ2-6, with TRBD2 matching over 8 bases. Germline lookup yields CDR1 SGHVS and CDR2 FNYEAQ. There are 18 residues in the CDR3. The junction had 10 bases not matched to a gene; V was cut back by 5 bases and J by 1 base. This CDR3 is CASSPHAGGASGANVLTF. CDR3 DNA: TGTGCCAGCAGCCCCCATGCCGGGGGGGCTTCTGGGGCCAACGTCCTGACTTTC.

The rearrangement uses TRBV7-9 and TRBJ2-3; D is perhaps TRBD2 (7 bases). The CDR3 contains 16 residues. Trimming left V 1 base short and J 4 bases short, with 15 bases between. Germline CDR1 and CDR2: SEHNR and FQNEAQ (reference sequence). The CDR3 region has the DNA TGTGCCAGCAGCTTAGTATGGGGGGGCCCTCCAGATACGCAGTATTTT. Protein sequence: CASSLVWGGPPDTQYF.

This chain uses TRBV15 with TRBJ1-5; 7 bases map to TRBD1. After removal of 11 bases from V and 6 bases from J, the junction contained 10 bases not matched to a gene. The CDR3 has 13 residues. Germline-derived CDR1 and CDR2 are LNHNV and YYDKDF (reference sequence). The chain's CDR3 is CAAGDSPSQPQHF. CDR3 bases: TGTGCCGCCGGGGACAGCCCCAGTCAGCCCCAGCATTTT.